Sequencing of this T cell receptor beta chain was carried out in a study of T-cell memory formation after mild COVID-19. V lost 4 bases and J lost 1; bases outside the gene matches: 10. Germline V gives CDR1 SGHTA, CDR2 FQGNSA. This CDR3 spans 19 amino acids. TCRdb re-analysed the 5' RACE reads in MiXCR, keeping a single row per CDR3 protein. In the table there are 470,000 or so distinct CDR3 sequences, about 19% of which are singletons. Broader study findings: Some responding clones appeared in pre-infection memory, suggesting cross-reactive memory joined.

Points on this clonotype: Its specificity is unknown.

The receptor was isolated from an adult woman who had mild COVID-19 (a few samples of this study predate the infection). Cell type and time point are not known. The material sequenced was PBMCs or a T cell subset sorted from them (not recorded which). V gene TRBV7-2 combines with J gene TRBJ2-3; 14 positions match TRBD2. The CDR3, as DNA: TGTGCCAGCAGCTCCCCTTTAGGGACTAGCGGGGGCCGCACAGATACGCAGTATTTT. The encoded protein is CASSSPLGTSGGRTDTQYF.